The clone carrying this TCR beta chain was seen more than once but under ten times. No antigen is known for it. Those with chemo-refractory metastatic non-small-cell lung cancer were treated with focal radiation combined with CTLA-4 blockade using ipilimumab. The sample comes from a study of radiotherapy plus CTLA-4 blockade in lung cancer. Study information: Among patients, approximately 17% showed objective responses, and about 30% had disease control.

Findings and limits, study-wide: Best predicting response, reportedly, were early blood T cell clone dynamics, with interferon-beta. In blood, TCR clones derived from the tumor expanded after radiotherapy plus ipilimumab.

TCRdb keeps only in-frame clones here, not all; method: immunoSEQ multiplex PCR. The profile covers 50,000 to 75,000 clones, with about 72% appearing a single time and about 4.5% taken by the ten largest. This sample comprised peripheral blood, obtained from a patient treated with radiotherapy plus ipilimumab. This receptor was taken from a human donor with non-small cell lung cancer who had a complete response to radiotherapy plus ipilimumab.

CDR3 region: CASSPLNTGELFF. The CDR3, as DNA: TGTGCCAGCTCACCACTGAACACCGGGGAGCTGTTTTTT. The rearrangement uses TRBV18 and TRBJ2-2; unclear D gene. Trimming cost V 1 base and J 1 base, with 1 base left between them. Germline CDR1 KGHSH, CDR2 LQKENI. The CDR3 is made up of 13 amino acids.